What follows are 4 T cell receptor beta chains derived from one specimen sequenced in a study of OX40 agonist ivuxolimab in advanced cancers. The repertoire was sequenced with immunoSEQ multiplex PCR; TCRdb's copy has only in-frame clones and lacks some. This table has tens of thousands of clones, 92% appearing once. The input for sequencing was CD4+ or CD8+ T cells sorted from blood, taken in a trial of the OX40 agonist ivuxolimab. These TCRs come from an adult with an advanced solid tumor such as melanoma, head and neck, liver or kidney cancer.

The J gene is TRBJ1-4, the V gene TRBV30; 7 bases agree with TRBD1. Trimming took 5 bases from V and 2 from J; bases not matched to a gene: 8. Germline lookup yields CDR1 GTSNPN and CDR2 SVGIG (reference sequence). This CDR3 is 15 amino acids long. CDR3 protein: CAWDQEGATNEKLFF. CDR3 nucleotide sequence: TGTGCCTGGGACCAGGAGGGGGCGACTAATGAAAAACTGTTTTTT.

This clone occurred a few times. The chain recombines TRBV6-5 with TRBJ2-3; 10 nucleotides agree with TRBD2. V was pared by 5 bases and J by 4 bases, with 3 bases of the junction left unmatched. The length of the CDR3 is 14 residues. CDR1 MNHEY and CDR2 SVGAGI come from the germline V gene. CDR3 sequence: CASSSGGGPDTQYF. The CDR3 nucleotides read TGTGCCAGCAGTAGCGGGGGGGGACCAGATACGCAGTATTTT.

The CDR3 nucleotides read TGTGCCAGCAGTCCGGGTCAGGGTGGTAATGAAAAACTGTTTTTT. Translated: CASSPGQGGNEKLFF. The chain carries TRBV6-1 and TRBJ1-4; TRBD1 might be the D (5 bases). This CDR3 contains 15 residues. Trimming pared 5 bases from V and 4 bases from J, leaving 14 bases between. Per germline, CDR1 MNHNS and CDR2 SASEGT.

The rearrangement joins TRBV6-4 to TRBJ2-3, with D perhaps TRBD1 (7 bases). This CDR3 spans 14 amino acids. V was shortened by 4 bases and J by 4 bases, with 12 bases between the two germline ends. Germline CDR1 and CDR2: MRHNA and SNTAGT. CDR3 protein: CASSVQGGPDTQYF. Here the CDR3 DNA reads TGTGCCAGCAGTGTGCAGGGGGGCCCAGATACGCAGTATTTT.